This T cell receptor beta chain was captured by sequencing in a study of blood T cell repertoires in COVID-19. Study-level background: Researchers got acute and convalescent COVID-19 samples from the United States, Italy and Spain. Sources were T cells, B-cell-depleted T cells, or PBMCs; the material itself was cDNA or gDNA.

Original processing notes: Amplification of reference gene primers was used by the study to estimate nucleated cell counts. Some clones are missing from TCRdb's copy, which holds only in-frame ones; the method was immunoSEQ multiplex PCR. That table gives V, J and clone size, and the DNA gave D and trimming. The table has about 490,000 clones, approximately 85% seen once. Looked up from germline, CDR1 is SGDLS and CDR2 is YYNGEE. The CDR3 extends over 17 amino acids. The ends lost 0 bases at V and 2 bases at J; junction bases unmatched: 6. The sequence was obtained from a human donor in a cohort sampled during active COVID-19. This rearrangement joins TRBV9 to TRBJ2-5; 11 nucleotides agree with TRBD2. Material: peripheral blood. The chain's CDR3 is CASSVGSGRAGQETQYF. The DNA for the CDR3 is TGTGCCAGCAGCGTAGGTAGCGGGAGGGCCGGGCAAGAGACCCAGTACTTC.